The T cell receptor (beta chain) under discussion was sequenced for a study of OX40 agonist ivuxolimab in advanced cancers. Broadly, across the study: The costimulatory receptor OX40 (CD134) was targeted by ivuxolimab, a fully human IgG2 agonistic monoclonal antibody. Intravenous ivuxolimab was administered to patients every 2 weeks at six dose levels: 0.01, 0.1, 0.3, 1.5, 3 and 10 mg/kg. Of the 50 to 55 patients in dose escalation, 19 had hepatocellular carcinoma, some 15 had melanoma, 9 had renal cell carcinoma and 9 had head and neck cancer. The monotherapy dose-escalation portion (N of about 57 patients) of the phase I ivuxolimab trial is reported in the paper. The purpose of peripheral TCRbeta sequencing was to test whether ivuxolimab changed TCR sequence diversity and led to clonal T-cell expansion. The dose-escalation cohort was 80% to 90% male with a mean age of roughly 62 years, ranging from roughly 20 to 80. Patients were allowed to have had prior anti-PD-1, anti-PD-L1 or anti-CTLA-4 therapy, and more than 30% of the dose-escalation patients had previously received checkpoint inhibitors. Three dose-escalation patients achieved partial responses, one with hepatocellular carcinoma and two with cutaneous melanoma. What the work shows at the level of the full study, not this receptor alone: Antigen specificity was not determined for the clonally expanded peripheral T cells. On average, CD8+ T cells showed more expanded clones than CD4+ T cells after ivuxolimab. Low levels of normalized T-cell clonal expansion were also seen in some patients who did not respond. At doses of 0.1 to 3.0 mg/kg, clonal expansion of both CD4+ and CD8+ T cells in blood was seen between baseline and week 6. In the 0.1-3.0 mg/kg groups, partial responders were among the patients with the lowest normalized peripheral clonal expansion, particularly in CD8+ T cells.

In its sample, this clone was seen once. Its binding antigen is unknown. Base quality data are lacking; no much larger clone is found one base away. Genomic DNA was isolated from the sorted cells so that the TCRbeta CDR3 region could be sequenced. The immunoSEQ Assay was used to sequence the TCRbeta CDR3 regions. The table was pulled from immuneACCESS by TCRdb, which kept in-frame rearrangements only. Such tables lose some clones; where checked, under half of the loss comes from unresolved V genes, and the rest has no known cause. The sample data list roughly 13,000 clones, and about 76% of these were observed just once. The ten top clones hold roughly 32% of the sample. Patients with autoimmune disease history or receiving systemic immunosuppression were excluded from the trial. Peripheral blood for TCR sequencing was collected from all dose cohorts at baseline, on cycle 4 day 1, and on cycle 7 day 1. The samples were drawn from a first-in-human, open-label, multicenter phase I dose-escalation trial of ivuxolimab. The trial enrolled adults with locally advanced or metastatic head and neck squamous cell, hepatocellular, melanoma or renal cell carcinoma. Before TCR sequencing, CD4+ T cells and CD8+ T cells were sorted from peripheral blood as separate populations.

The CDR3 covers 17 residues, taking in both the cysteine and the phenylalanine. Only the CDR3 portion is preserved as DNA: 51 bases, with reading frame beginning at the first base. From the germline V gene (reference sequence), CDR1 is MNHEY and CDR2 is SMNVEV. V lost 5 bases and J lost 1 base; the stretch between them is 21 bases long. The rearranged segments are TRBV27 and TRBJ2-7, with a tentative D call of TRBD1 or TRBD2, each matching 7 bases. This clonotype was obtained from an adult with an advanced solid tumor such as melanoma, head and neck, liver or kidney cancer. The source material was CD4+ or CD8+ T cells sorted from blood, sampled in a trial of the OX40 agonist ivuxolimab. The CDR3 protein sequence reads: CASSPYPGRGQSYEQYF. The nucleotides are TGTGCCAGCAGTCCATACCCTGGGAGGGGGCAATCCTACGAGCAGTACTTC.